This T cell receptor beta chain was observed in a study of blood T cell repertoires in COVID-19. The V gene lost 1 base and the J gene lost 6 bases, with 10 bases spanning the gap. Germline CDR1 and CDR2: MGHRA and YSYEKL. This CDR3 has 14 residues. Authors' methods: Amplification with reference gene primers provided the estimates of nucleated cell counts. Libraries were prepared by immunoSEQ multiplex PCR; TCRdb keeps only in-frame clonotypes and omits some of them. V and J calls and clone size are copied from that table; D and trimming were computed from the DNA. The sample has approximately 27,000 clones, around 81% seen once.

This rearrangement joins TRBV4-1 to TRBJ1-5; D call uncertain. The clonotype comes from a man between 65 and 79 years old with acute or convalescent COVID-19. The sequenced material came from peripheral blood. CDR3 nucleotides: TGCGCCAGCAGCCAAGGGAGAGGAGGTCAGCCCCAGCATTTT. Protein product: CASSQGRGGQPQHF.